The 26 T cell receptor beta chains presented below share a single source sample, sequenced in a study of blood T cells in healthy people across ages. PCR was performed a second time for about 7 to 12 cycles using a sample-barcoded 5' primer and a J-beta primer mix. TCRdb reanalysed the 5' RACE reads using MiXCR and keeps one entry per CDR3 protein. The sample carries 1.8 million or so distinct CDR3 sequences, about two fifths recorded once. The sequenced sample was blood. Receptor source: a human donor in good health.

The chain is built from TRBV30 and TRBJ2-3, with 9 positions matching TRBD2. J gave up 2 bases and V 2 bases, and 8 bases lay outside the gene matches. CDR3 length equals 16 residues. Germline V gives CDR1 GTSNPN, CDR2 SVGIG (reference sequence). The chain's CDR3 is CAWSRALAGTTDTQYF. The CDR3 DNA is TGTGCCTGGAGTAGAGCGCTAGCGGGGACCACAGATACGCAGTATTTT.

In nucleotides, the CDR3 is TGTGCCAGCAGTGAAGCCACAGGGGGAGGTACTGAAGCTTTCTTT. Protein: CASSEATGGGTEAFF. The chain is built from TRBV25-1 and TRBJ1-1; 8 positions agree with TRBD1. The length of the CDR3 is 15 residues. V trimming: 2 bases; J trimming: 5 bases; junction bases outside the gene matches: 7. Looked up from germline, CDR1 is MGHDK and CDR2 is SYGVNS.

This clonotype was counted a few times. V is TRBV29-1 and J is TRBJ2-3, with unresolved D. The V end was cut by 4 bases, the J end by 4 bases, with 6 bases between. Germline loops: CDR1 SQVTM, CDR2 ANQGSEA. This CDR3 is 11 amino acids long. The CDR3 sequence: CSVVNSDTQYF. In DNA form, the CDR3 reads TGCAGCGTTGTGAACTCAGATACGCAGTATTTT.

The CDR3 DNA sequence: TGCAGTGCTAGAGATCGGGGGGGGAAAGCTACTGGCGATGAGCAGTTCTTC. Translation: CSARDRGGKATGDEQFF. V gene TRBV20-1 combines with J gene TRBJ2-1, with 8 bases identical to TRBD2. This CDR3 comprises 17 residues. Trimming cost V 0 bases and J 8 bases; bases outside gene matches: 15. Germline CDR1 reads DFQATT; CDR2 reads SNEGSKA (reference sequence).

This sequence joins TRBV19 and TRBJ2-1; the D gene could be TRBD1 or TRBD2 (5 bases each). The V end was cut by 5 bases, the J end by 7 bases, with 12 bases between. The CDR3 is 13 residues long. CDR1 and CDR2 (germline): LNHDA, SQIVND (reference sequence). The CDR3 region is CASSDYRLNEQFF. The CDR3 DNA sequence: TGTGCCAGTAGTGACTACAGGTTAAATGAGCAGTTCTTC.

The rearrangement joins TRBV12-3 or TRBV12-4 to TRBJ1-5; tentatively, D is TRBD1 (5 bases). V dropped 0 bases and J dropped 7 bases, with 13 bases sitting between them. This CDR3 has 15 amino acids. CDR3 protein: CASSLAGVIEQPQHF. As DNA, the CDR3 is TGTGCCAGCAGTTTAGCAGGGGTGATAGAACAGCCCCAGCATTTT.

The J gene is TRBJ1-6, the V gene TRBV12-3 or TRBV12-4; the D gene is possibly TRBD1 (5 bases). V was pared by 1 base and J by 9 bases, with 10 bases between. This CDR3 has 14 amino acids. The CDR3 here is CASSLEPGSSPLHF. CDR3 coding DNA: TGTGCCAGCAGTTTAGAGCCAGGGAGTTCACCCCTCCACTTT.

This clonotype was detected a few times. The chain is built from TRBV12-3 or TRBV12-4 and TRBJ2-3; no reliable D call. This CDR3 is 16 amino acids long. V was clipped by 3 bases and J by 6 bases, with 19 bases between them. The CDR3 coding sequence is TGTGCCAGCAGTTTCTCGGACCTACGGATAACGGATACGCAGTATTTT. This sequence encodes CASSFSDLRITDTQYF.

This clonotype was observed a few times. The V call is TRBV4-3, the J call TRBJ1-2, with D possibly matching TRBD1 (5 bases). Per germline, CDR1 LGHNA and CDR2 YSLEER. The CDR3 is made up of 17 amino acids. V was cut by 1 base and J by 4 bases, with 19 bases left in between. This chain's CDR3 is CASSQGDHPGGGYGYTF. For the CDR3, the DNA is TGCGCCAGCAGCCAAGGGGATCATCCCGGGGGAGGCTATGGCTACACCTTC.

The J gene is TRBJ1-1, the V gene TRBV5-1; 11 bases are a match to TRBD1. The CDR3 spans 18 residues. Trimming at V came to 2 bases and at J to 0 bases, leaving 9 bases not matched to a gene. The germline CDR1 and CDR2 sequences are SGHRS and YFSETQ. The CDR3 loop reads CASSLGQGATPMNTEAFF. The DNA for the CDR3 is TGCGCCAGCAGCTTAGGACAGGGGGCTACACCGATGAACACTGAAGCTTTCTTT.

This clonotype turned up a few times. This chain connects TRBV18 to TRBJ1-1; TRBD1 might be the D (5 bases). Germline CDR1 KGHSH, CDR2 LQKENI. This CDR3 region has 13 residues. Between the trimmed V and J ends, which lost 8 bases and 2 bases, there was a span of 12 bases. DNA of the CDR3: TGTGCCAGCCGAACCGGACAAAACACTGAAGCTTTCTTT. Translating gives CASRTGQNTEAFF.

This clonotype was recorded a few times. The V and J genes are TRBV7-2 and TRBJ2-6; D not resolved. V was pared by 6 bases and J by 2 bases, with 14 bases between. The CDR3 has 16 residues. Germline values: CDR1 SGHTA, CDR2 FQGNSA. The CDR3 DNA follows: TGTGCCAGCAGTGCAACATGGCAGGCTGGGGCCAACGTCCTGACTTTC. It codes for CASSATWQAGANVLTF.

The CDR3: CASSQLGQPFYEQYF. CDR3 in DNA: TGTGCCAGCAGCCAATTGGGACAGCCCTTCTACGAGCAGTACTTC. This rearrangement joins TRBV3-1 to TRBJ2-7; 7 bases fit TRBD1. This CDR3 contains 15 residues. Germline assignment: CDR1 LGHDT and CDR2 YNNKEL (reference sequence). Trimming cost V 2 bases and J 3 bases; bases outside gene matches: 7.

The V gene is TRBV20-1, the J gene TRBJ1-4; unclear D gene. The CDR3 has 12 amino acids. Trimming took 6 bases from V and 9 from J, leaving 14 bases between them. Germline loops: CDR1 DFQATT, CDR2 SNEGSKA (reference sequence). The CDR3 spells CSAIGRRQKLFF. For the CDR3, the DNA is TGCAGTGCCATAGGTCGTCGTCAAAAACTGTTTTTT.

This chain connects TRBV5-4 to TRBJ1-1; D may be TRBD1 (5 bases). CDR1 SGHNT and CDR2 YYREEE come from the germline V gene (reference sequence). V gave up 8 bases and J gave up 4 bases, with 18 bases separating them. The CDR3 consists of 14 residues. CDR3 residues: CASGTQGAFTEAFF. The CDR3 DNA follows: TGTGCCAGTGGAACCCAAGGGGCCTTCACTGAAGCTTTCTTT.

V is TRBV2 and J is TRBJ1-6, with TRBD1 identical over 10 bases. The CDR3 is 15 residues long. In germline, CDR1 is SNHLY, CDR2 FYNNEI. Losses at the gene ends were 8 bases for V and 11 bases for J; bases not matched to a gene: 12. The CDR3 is CASGVGTGDPPPLHF. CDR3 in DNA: TGTGCCAGCGGGGTAGGGACAGGGGATCCACCACCCCTCCACTTT.

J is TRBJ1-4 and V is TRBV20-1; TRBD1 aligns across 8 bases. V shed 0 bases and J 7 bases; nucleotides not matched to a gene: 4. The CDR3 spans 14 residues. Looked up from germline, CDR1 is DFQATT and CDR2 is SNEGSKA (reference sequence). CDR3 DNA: TGCAGTGCTAGAGATGGGACAGGCGGTGAAAAACTGTTTTTT. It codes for CSARDGTGGEKLFF.

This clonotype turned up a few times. The CDR3 bases are TGCGCCAGCAGATCTCCGATGGGGGCACAGTACTTC. This translates into CASRSPMGAQYF. V usage is TRBV4-3 and J usage is TRBJ2-7; D is possibly TRBD1 (6 bases). V was trimmed by 6 bases and J by 10 bases, leaving 16 bases between them. Looked up from germline, CDR1 is LGHNA and CDR2 is YSLEER. This CDR3 comprises 12 residues.

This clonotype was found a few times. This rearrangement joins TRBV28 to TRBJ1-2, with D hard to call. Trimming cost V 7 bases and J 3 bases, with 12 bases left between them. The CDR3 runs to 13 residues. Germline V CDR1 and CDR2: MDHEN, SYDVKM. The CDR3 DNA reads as TGTGCCAGCACGCTTATTGCGGACTATGGCTACACCTTC. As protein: CASTLIADYGYTF.

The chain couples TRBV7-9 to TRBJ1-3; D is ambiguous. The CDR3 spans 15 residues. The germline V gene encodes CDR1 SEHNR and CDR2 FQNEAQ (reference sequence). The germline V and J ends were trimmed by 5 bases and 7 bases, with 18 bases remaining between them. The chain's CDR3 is CASSPDLGLGNTIYF. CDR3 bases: TGTGCCAGCAGCCCCGATTTAGGGCTCGGCAACACCATATATTTT.

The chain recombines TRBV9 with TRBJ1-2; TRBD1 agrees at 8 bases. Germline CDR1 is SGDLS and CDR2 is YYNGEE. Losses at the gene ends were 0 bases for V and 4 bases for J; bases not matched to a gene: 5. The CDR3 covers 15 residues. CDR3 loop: CASSVADRGGYGYTF. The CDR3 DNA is TGTGCCAGCAGCGTAGCCGACAGGGGCGGCTATGGCTACACCTTC.

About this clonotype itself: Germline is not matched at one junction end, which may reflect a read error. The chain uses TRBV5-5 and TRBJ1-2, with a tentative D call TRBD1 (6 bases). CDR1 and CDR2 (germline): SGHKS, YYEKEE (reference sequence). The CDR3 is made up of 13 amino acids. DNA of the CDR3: TGTGCCCGCAGCCCGCGGACAGAACATGGCTACACCTTC. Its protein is CARSPRTEHGYTF.

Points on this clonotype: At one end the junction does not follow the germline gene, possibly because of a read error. The CDR3 DNA reads TGTGCCGGCAGTGAATTCACGGACACCTACGCGGGGGCCAACGTCCTGACTTTC. Encoded protein: CAGSEFTDTYAGANVLTF. This chain connects TRBV6-1 to TRBJ2-6; TRBD1 might be the D (5 bases). CDR3 length: 18 residues. The germline V gene encodes CDR1 MNHNS and CDR2 SASEGT.

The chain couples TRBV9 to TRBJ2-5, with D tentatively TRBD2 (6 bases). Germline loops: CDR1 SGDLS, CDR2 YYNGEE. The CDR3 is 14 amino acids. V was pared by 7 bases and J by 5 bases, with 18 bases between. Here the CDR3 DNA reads TGTGCCAGCGGGTCAGATCCGGGGAGGGAGACCCAGTACTTC. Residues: CASGSDPGRETQYF.

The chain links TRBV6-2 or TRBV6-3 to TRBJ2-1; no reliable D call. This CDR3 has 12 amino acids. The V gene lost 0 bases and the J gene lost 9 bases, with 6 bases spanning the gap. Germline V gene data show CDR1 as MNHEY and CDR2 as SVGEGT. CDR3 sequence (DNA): TGTGCCAGCAGTTACTCGATGATTGAGCAGTTCTTC. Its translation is CASSYSMIEQFF.

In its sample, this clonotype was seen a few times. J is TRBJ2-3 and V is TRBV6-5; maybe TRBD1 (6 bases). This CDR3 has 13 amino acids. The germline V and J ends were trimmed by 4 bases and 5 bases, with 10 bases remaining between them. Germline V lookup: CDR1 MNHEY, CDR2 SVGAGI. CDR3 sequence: CASSWIRGDTQYF. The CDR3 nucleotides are TGTGCCAGCAGTTGGATCAGGGGAGATACGCAGTATTTT.